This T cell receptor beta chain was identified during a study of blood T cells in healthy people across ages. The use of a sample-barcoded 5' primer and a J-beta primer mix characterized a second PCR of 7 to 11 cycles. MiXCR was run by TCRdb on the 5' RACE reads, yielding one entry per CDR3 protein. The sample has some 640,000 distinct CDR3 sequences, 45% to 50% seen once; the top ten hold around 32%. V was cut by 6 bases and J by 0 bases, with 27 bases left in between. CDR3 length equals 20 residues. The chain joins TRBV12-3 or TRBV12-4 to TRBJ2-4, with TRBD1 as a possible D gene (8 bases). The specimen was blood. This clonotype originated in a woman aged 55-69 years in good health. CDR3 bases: TGTGCCAGCAGCTCCCCGAGATACAGGGGGGGGGAATTAGCCAAAAACATTCAGTACTTC. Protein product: CASSSPRYRGGELAKNIQYF.